This TCR beta chain was retrieved from a study of Graves' ophthalmopathy and Graves' hyperthyroidism. General study points: With approximately 88% sensitivity and around 80% specificity, a 13-signature model separated ophthalmopathy from stable hyperthyroidism.

RNA transcripts provided the template for amplifying TCR beta CDR3 regions. Second-round multiplex PCR came after a first-round RT-PCR that employed HTBI primers. TCRdb passed the multiplex PCR reads through MiXCR, listing each CDR3 protein once. The table has about 740,000 distinct CDR3 sequences, around 40% seen once. The CDR3 consists of 17 residues. With 3 bases clipped from V and 0 bases from J, the junction kept 6 bases outside the gene matches. On this clonotype: Its antigen remains unknown.

Among the exclusions were patients with other autoimmune diseases, uncontrolled infections, pregnancy or lactation. V gene TRBV12-3 or TRBV12-4 combines with J gene TRBJ1-5; 9 positions match TRBD1. The sequence derives from an adult man with Graves' ophthalmopathy. The sequenced sample consisted of peripheral blood. CDR3 amino acids: CASSLETGGYSNQPQHF. The CDR3 nucleotides read TGTGCCAGCAGTTTGGAAACAGGGGGCTATAGCAATCAGCCCCAGCATTTT.